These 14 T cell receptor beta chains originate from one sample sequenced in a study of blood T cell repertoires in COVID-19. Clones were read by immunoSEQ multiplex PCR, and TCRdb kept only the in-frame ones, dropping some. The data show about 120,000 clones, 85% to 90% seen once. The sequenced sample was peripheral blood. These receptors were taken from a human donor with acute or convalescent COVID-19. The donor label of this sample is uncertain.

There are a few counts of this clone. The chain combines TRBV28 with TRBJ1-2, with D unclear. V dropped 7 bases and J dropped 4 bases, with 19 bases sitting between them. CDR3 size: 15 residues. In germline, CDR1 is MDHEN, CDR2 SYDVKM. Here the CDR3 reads CASTLNLGGIYGYTF. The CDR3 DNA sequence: TGTGCCAGCACCCTAAATTTGGGAGGGATCTATGGCTACACCTTC.

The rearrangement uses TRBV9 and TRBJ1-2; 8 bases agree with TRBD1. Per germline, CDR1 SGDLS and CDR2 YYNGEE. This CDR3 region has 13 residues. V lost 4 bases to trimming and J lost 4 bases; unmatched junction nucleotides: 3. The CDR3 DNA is TGTGCCAGCAGCCCCGGGACAGGCTATGGCTACACCTTC. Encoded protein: CASSPGTGYGYTF.

The DNA for the CDR3 is TGTGCCAGCAGCCCGAGAGGGAACACTGAAGCTTTCTTT. The encoded protein is CASSPRGNTEAFF. The V and J genes are TRBV5-4 and TRBJ1-1, with unresolved D. Germline loops: CDR1 SGHNT, CDR2 YYREEE (reference sequence). V lost 4 bases to trimming and J lost 1 base, with 8 bases between them. This CDR3 is built from 13 residues.

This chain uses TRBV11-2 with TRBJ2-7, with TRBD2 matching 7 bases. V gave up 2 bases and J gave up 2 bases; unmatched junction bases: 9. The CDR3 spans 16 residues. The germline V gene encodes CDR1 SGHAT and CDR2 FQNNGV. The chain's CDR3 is CASSLTSGGGTYEQYF. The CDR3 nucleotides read TGTGCCAGCAGCTTAACTTCCGGCGGGGGTACCTACGAGCAGTACTTC.

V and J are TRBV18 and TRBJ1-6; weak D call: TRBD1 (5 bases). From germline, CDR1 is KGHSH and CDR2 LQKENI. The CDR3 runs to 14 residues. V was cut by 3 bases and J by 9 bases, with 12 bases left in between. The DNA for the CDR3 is TGTGCCAGCTCACCCGGAGGGGTTACTTCACCCCTCCACTTT. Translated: CASSPGGVTSPLHF.

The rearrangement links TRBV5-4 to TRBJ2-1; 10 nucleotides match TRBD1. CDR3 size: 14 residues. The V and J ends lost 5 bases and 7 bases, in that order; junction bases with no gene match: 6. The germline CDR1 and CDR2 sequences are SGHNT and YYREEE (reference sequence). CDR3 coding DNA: TGTGCCAGCAGGGGACAGGGGAAGGTGAATGAGCAGTTCTTC. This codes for CASRGQGKVNEQFF.

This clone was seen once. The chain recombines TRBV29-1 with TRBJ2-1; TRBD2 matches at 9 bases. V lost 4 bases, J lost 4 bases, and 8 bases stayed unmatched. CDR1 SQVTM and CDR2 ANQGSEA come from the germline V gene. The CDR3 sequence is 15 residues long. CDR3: CSVVGSGGFYNEQFF. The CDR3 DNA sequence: TGCAGCGTTGTGGGTAGCGGGGGATTTTACAATGAGCAGTTCTTC.

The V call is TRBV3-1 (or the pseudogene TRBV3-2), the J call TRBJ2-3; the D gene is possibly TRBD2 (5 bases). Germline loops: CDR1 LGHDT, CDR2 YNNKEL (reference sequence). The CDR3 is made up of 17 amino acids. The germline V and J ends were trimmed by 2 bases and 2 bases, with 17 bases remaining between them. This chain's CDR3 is CASSQPQQSGYTDTQYF. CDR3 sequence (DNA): TGTGCCAGCAGCCAACCTCAGCAAAGCGGCTACACAGATACGCAGTATTTT.

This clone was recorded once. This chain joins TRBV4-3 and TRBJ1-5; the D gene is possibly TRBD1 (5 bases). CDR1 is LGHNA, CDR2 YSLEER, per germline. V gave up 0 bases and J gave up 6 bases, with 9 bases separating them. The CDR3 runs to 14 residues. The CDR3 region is CASSQDLDSQPQHF. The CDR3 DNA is TGCGCCAGCAGCCAAGATCTTGACAGTCAGCCCCAGCATTTT.

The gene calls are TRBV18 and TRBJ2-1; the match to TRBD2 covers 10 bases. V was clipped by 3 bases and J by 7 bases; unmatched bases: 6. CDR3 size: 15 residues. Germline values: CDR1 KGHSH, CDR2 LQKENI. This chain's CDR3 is CASSPGAGGHNEQFF. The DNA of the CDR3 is TGTGCCAGCTCACCGGGAGCGGGAGGGCATAATGAGCAGTTCTTC.

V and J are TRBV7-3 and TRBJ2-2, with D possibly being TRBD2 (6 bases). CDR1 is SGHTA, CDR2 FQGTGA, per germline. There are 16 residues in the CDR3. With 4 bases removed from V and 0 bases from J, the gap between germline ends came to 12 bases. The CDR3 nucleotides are TGTGCCAGCAGCTCCGCTCCGGGAGCGAACACCGGGGAGCTGTTTTTT. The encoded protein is CASSSAPGANTGELFF.

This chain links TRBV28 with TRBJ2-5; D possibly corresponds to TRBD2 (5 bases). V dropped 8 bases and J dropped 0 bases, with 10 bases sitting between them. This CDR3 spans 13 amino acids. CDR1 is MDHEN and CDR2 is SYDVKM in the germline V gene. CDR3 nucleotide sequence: TGTGCCAGCGGGAGCAGCTACCAAGAGACCCAGTACTTC. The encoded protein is CASGSSYQETQYF.

CDR3 coding DNA: TGTGCTAGTGGTTTGATGCCCTCGGGACAGCCTTTTTACAATGAGCAGTTCTTC. It codes for CASGLMPSGQPFYNEQFF. The chain is built from TRBV12-5 and TRBJ2-1, with TRBD1 matching over 7 bases. The length of the CDR3 is 18 residues. After removal of 2 bases from V and 4 bases from J, the junction contained 14 bases not matched to a gene. Per germline, CDR1 LGHNT and CDR2 FRNRAP. Complete variable domain (other parts from reference TRBV12-5 and TRBJ2-1): DARVTQTPRHKVTEMGQEVTMRCQPILGHNTVFWYRQTMMQGLELLAYFRNRAPLDDSGMPKDRFSAEMPDATLATLKIQPSEPRDSAVYFCASGLMPSGQPFYNEQFFGPGTRLTVL.

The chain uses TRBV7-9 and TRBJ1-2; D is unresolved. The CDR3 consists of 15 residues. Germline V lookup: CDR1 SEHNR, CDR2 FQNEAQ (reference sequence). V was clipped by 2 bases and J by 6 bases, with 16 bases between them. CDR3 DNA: TGTGCCAGCAGCTTACCCCTAGGAGGGAGAAATGGCTACACCTTC. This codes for CASSLPLGGRNGYTF.